These 28 T cell receptor beta chains were sequenced from one sample in a study of T cells after yellow fever vaccination. TCRdb itself ran the 5' RACE reads through MiXCR, one entry per CDR3 protein. The sample has under 400,000 distinct CDR3 sequences; approximately 12% are singletons. This specimen consisted of CD4+ T cells sorted from PBMCs, obtained 15 days after the yellow fever booster vaccination. Receptors were obtained from a man aged 18-30 years who received the YFV17D yellow fever vaccine.

This rearrangement joins TRBV18 to TRBJ2-1; 7 bases match TRBD1. The CDR3 runs 15 residues. Trimming cost V 5 bases and J 5 bases; bases outside gene matches: 9. Germline V gives CDR1 KGHSH, CDR2 LQKENI. The CDR3, as DNA: TGTGCCAGCTCAAGTACAGGGGTGTGGGACAATGAGCAGTTCTTC. It encodes CASSSTGVWDNEQFF.

This clonotype showed up many times. The chain uses TRBV7-8 and TRBJ2-1; 10 bases line up with TRBD2. The germline V gene has CDR1 SGHVS and CDR2 FQNEAQ. J lost 4 bases, V lost 0 bases, and 6 bases had no gene match. CDR3 size: 17 residues. CDR3: CASSLAAGGLLYNEQFF. The DNA of the CDR3 is TGTGCCAGCAGCTTAGCAGCGGGGGGGTTGCTTTACAATGAGCAGTTCTTC.

This clonotype appeared a few times. This sequence joins TRBV20-1 and TRBJ1-2; no reliable D call. Trimming left V 0 bases short and J 4 bases short, with 12 bases between. Germline V gives CDR1 DFQATT, CDR2 SNEGSKA (reference sequence). The length of the CDR3 is 14 residues. The CDR3 DNA is TGCAGTGCTAGAGATTTGAGTGCGGCCTATGGCTACACCTTC. It is translated as CSARDLSAAYGYTF.

This clonotype turned up a few times. The chain combines TRBV5-8 with TRBJ2-5, with TRBD1 matching over 8 bases. The CDR3 runs 14 residues. With V trimmed by 4 bases and J by 5 bases, 7 bases remained unmatched. Germline values: CDR1 SGHTS, CDR2 YDEGEE. CDR3 in amino acids: CASSRGQGRETQYF. As DNA, the CDR3 is TGTGCCAGCAGCCGCGGACAGGGCCGGGAGACCCAGTACTTC.

The chain uses TRBV29-1 and TRBJ2-3, with D maybe TRBD2 (7 bases). This CDR3 has 17 amino acids. CDR1 is SQVTM and CDR2 is ANQGSEA in the germline V gene. Deletions cut 6 bases from V and 0 bases from J, with 22 bases between. The CDR3 protein is CSVRLGAGVLSTDTQYF. CDR3 in DNA: TGCAGCGTCCGCTTGGGGGCGGGGGTGCTTAGCACAGATACGCAGTATTTT.

The V and J genes are TRBV29-1 and TRBJ2-1; possibly TRBD1 for D (6 bases). The V gene lost 6 bases and the J gene lost 9 bases, with 18 bases spanning the gap. The germline CDR1 and CDR2 sequences are SQVTM and ANQGSEA. CDR3 length equals 13 residues. CDR3 residues: CSVTGTQRGEQFF. DNA of the CDR3: TGCAGCGTCACCGGGACACAGAGGGGTGAGCAGTTCTTC.

This sequence joins TRBV20-1 and TRBJ1-4; D might be TRBD1 (6 bases). V lost 5 bases and J lost 9, with 19 bases in between. CDR1 DFQATT and CDR2 SNEGSKA come from the germline V gene (reference sequence). The CDR3 is made up of 14 amino acids. The DNA of the CDR3 is TGCAGTGCTCCCGGGGGCGCGACCCTCAAAAAACTGTTTTTT. Translating it yields CSAPGGATLKKLFF.

The rearrangement joins TRBV4-2 to TRBJ1-1, with 9 bases matching TRBD1. Trimming at V came to 4 bases and at J to 5 bases, leaving 5 bases not matched to a gene. The CDR3 covers 14 residues. CDR1 and CDR2 from the germline V gene are LGHNA and YNFKEQ. The CDR3: CASSRGDRATEAFF. The CDR3 nucleotides are TGTGCCAGCAGCCGAGGGGACAGGGCGACTGAAGCTTTCTTT.

Only a few counts were recorded for this clonotype. The chain couples TRBV5-4 to TRBJ2-5, with 10 bases lining up with TRBD2. This CDR3 has 18 amino acids. The germline V gene has CDR1 SGHNT and CDR2 YYREEE (reference sequence). V lost 0 bases to trimming and J lost 2 bases; unmatched junction nucleotides: 10. The CDR3 bases are TGTGCCAGCAGCTTGGAGGCTAGCGGGGGCCGAAGTCAAGAGACCCAGTACTTC. It translates to CASSLEASGGRSQETQYF.

This clonotype was seen more than once but under ten times. The rearrangement joins TRBV7-9 to TRBJ2-2; the D gene is possibly TRBD1 (6 bases). The V gene lost 5 bases and the J gene lost 5 bases, with 9 bases spanning the gap. The CDR3 consists of 13 residues. Germline V gene sequence: CDR1 SEHNR, CDR2 FQNEAQ (reference sequence). The CDR3 loop reads CASSNRVTGELFF. Written as DNA, the CDR3 is TGTGCCAGCAGCAACAGGGTAACCGGGGAGCTGTTTTTT. Full variable domain (missing parts from reference TRBV7-9 and TRBJ2-2): DTGVSQNPRHKITKRGQNVTFRCDPISEHNRLYWYRQTLGQGPEFLTYFQNEAQLEKSRLLSDRFSAERPKGSFSTLEIQRTEQGDSAMYLCASSNRVTGELFFGEGSRLTVL.

This rearrangement joins TRBV5-1 to TRBJ1-6; D is undetermined. The CDR3 has 16 residues. V was shortened by 0 bases and J by 7 bases, with 14 bases between the two germline ends. CDR1 SGHRS and CDR2 YFSETQ come from the germline V gene. CDR3 sequence reads: CASSLAGQVVNSPLHF. The CDR3 nucleotides are TGCGCCAGCAGCTTGGCCGGGCAGGTAGTAAATTCACCCCTCCACTTT.

As for this clonotype: One end of the junction fails to match germline, which may point to a read error. The chain recombines TRBV7-7 with TRBJ2-2, with D possibly being TRBD1 or TRBD2 (6 bases each). The germline V gene has CDR1 SSHAT and CDR2 FNYEAQ (reference sequence). This CDR3 comprises 16 residues. CDR3 region: CASSLVPGALTGELFF. CDR3 coding DNA: TGTGCTAGCAGCTTAGTCCCGGGGGCCCTCACCGGGGAGCTGTTTTTT.

This clonotype has ten or more counts. This chain joins TRBV4-1 and TRBJ1-4; 8 positions agree with TRBD1. CDR3 size: 15 residues. The V gene end was trimmed by 2 bases and the J gene end by 6 bases; junction bases not matched to a gene: 5. The germline V gene has CDR1 MGHRA and CDR2 YSYEKL. CDR3 protein: CASSQTGGLYEKLFF. As DNA, the CDR3 is TGCGCCAGCAGCCAAACAGGGGGATTGTATGAAAAACTGTTTTTT.

This clonotype was detected ten times or more. The chain uses TRBV29-1 and TRBJ2-1, with 10 bases matching TRBD2. This CDR3 is 15 amino acids long. After removal of 4 bases from V and 7 bases from J, the junction contained 10 bases not matched to a gene. Germline V gene sequence: CDR1 SQVTM, CDR2 ANQGSEA. CDR3 sequence: CSVGVQAGGQNEQFF. CDR3 coding DNA: TGCAGCGTTGGGGTACAAGCGGGGGGGCAGAATGAGCAGTTCTTC.

This clonotype was observed many times. V and J are TRBV6-1 and TRBJ2-7, with D possibly being TRBD1 (7 bases). CDR1 and CDR2 from the germline V gene are MNHNS and SASEGT. V lost 7 bases and J lost 3, with 13 bases in between. The CDR3 is made up of 13 amino acids. The CDR3 loop reads CASKRGDSYEQYF. The CDR3 region has the DNA TGTGCCAGCAAGCGCGGGGACAGCTACGAGCAGTACTTC.

This clonotype has just a few counts. At one end the junction does not follow the germline gene, possibly because of a read error. The V call is TRBV6-1, the J call TRBJ1-4; D uncertain. The CDR3 runs 14 residues. The germline gives CDR1 MNHNS, CDR2 SASEGT. The CDR3 bases are TGTGCCAGCAGAGAAGGGCCCTGGGATGAAAAACTGTTTTTT. Translation gives CASREGPWDEKLFF.

This clonotype was detected a few times. V is TRBV19 and J is TRBJ2-1, with 11 bases fitting TRBD2. Looked up from germline, CDR1 is LNHDA and CDR2 is SQIVND (reference sequence). The CDR3 runs 15 residues. Trimming at V came to 5 bases and at J to 5 bases, leaving 5 bases not matched to a gene. The CDR3 nucleotides read TGTGCCAGTAGTGGGGGGGGACTAGCGGACAATGAGCAGTTCTTC. Translated: CASSGGGLADNEQFF.

This chain uses TRBV7-2 with TRBJ2-7, with TRBD2 matching 11 bases. The CDR3 runs 17 residues. V lost 5 bases, J lost 2 bases, and 11 bases stayed unmatched. The V gene's germline CDR1 is SGHTA and CDR2 FQGNSA. The CDR3 DNA reads as TGTGCCAGCAGCCGTGGCGTAGCGGGGGGGTCCCCCTACGAGCAGTACTTC. Its protein is CASSRGVAGGSPYEQYF.

This clonotype occurred many times. This chain connects TRBV28 to TRBJ1-3; D may be TRBD1 (5 bases). The CDR3 extends over 15 amino acids. With 6 bases removed from V and 3 bases from J, the gap between germline ends came to 15 bases. Germline-derived CDR1 and CDR2 are MDHEN and SYDVKM. DNA of the CDR3: TGTGCCAGCAGCCCCCCTGGGGGATATGGAAACACCATATATTTT. Protein sequence: CASSPPGGYGNTIYF.

CDR3 sequence: CASSRTVTYGYTF. CDR3 in DNA: TGTGCCAGCAGCAGGACAGTAACCTATGGCTACACCTTC. The chain employs TRBV6-5 and TRBJ1-2; the D gene is possibly TRBD1 (6 bases). Germline CDR1 is MNHEY and CDR2 is SVGAGI. V dropped 6 bases and J dropped 4 bases, with 12 bases sitting between them. This CDR3 spans 13 amino acids.

This clonotype was counted many times. This chain connects TRBV27 to TRBJ2-3; D call uncertain. V shed 7 bases and J shed 4 bases, with 12 bases lying between them. The CDR3 extends over 13 amino acids. Germline CDR1 and CDR2: MNHEY and SMNVEV (reference sequence). The CDR3 DNA sequence: TGTGCCAGCACCACCCTCGGCGCAGATACGCAGTATTTT. Encoded protein: CASTTLGADTQYF.

This clonotype was recorded a few times. V usage is TRBV9 and J usage is TRBJ2-5, with TRBD2 as a possible D gene (5 bases). This CDR3 is built from 13 residues. V lost 4 bases and J lost 0, with 7 bases in between. CDR1 and CDR2 (germline): SGDLS, YYNGEE. CDR3 sequence (DNA): TGTGCCAGCAGCATGGGAGACCAAGAGACCCAGTACTTC. Translated, it gives CASSMGDQETQYF.

V and J are TRBV3-1 and TRBJ2-5; 8 positions agree with TRBD1. There are 15 residues in the CDR3. Looked up from germline, CDR1 is LGHDT and CDR2 is YNNKEL (reference sequence). V was clipped by 0 bases and J by 5 bases; unmatched bases: 5. The CDR3 nucleotides are TGTGCCAGCAGCCAAGATGGGGACAGGCAGGAGACCCAGTACTTC. Amino acid sequence: CASSQDGDRQETQYF.

J is TRBJ2-7 and V is TRBV7-8; 11 bases are a match to TRBD2. The germline V gene has CDR1 SGHVS and CDR2 FQNEAQ. J gave up 2 bases and V 4 bases, and 7 bases lay outside the gene matches. The CDR3 consists of 16 residues. As DNA, the CDR3 is TGTGCCAGCAGCTCGCTGAGACTAGCGGGGACCTACGAGCAGTACTTC. This sequence encodes CASSSLRLAGTYEQYF.

This clonotype was seen a handful of times. The V gene is TRBV7-9, the J gene TRBJ2-1; 10 bases are a match to TRBD1. Germline lookup yields CDR1 SEHNR and CDR2 FQNEAQ (reference sequence). Trimming took 3 bases from V and 14 from J; bases not matched to a gene: 16. CDR3 size: 16 residues. DNA of the CDR3: TGTGCCAGCAGCTTTACCGGGACAGGGGAATATGGGGAGGAGTTCTTC. It specifies CASSFTGTGEYGEEFF.

This clonotype has just a few counts. V is TRBV11-2 and J is TRBJ2-2, with a tentative D call TRBD2 (5 bases). With 5 bases removed from V and 6 bases from J, the gap between germline ends came to 10 bases. Germline lookup yields CDR1 SGHAT and CDR2 FQNNGV. The CDR3 length is 13 residues. CDR3 in DNA: TGTGCCAGCAGCAGAGGGTATTCCGGGGAGCTGTTTTTT. This translates into CASSRGYSGELFF. The entire variable domain, with the rest obtained from reference TRBV11-2 and TRBJ2-2, is as follows: EAGVAQSPRYKIIEKRQSVAFWCNPISGHATLYWYQQILGQGPKLLIQFQNNGVVDDSQLPKDRFSAERLKGVDSTLKIQPAKLEDSAVYLCASSRGYSGELFFGEGSRLTVL.

This clonotype was observed at least ten times. V gene TRBV3-1 combines with J gene TRBJ2-1; 9 nucleotides line up with TRBD2. Trimming at V came to 3 bases and at J to 2 bases, leaving 14 bases not matched to a gene. Germline V CDR1 and CDR2: LGHDT, YNNKEL (reference sequence). This CDR3 is built from 19 residues. As DNA, the CDR3 is TGTGCCAGCAGCCATAGAAGGGCTAGCGGGGCGAAAACCTACAATGAGCAGTTCTTC. It yields the protein CASSHRRASGAKTYNEQFF.

The chain joins TRBV29-1 to TRBJ2-7, with D perhaps TRBD1 or TRBD2 (5 bases each). V lost 0 bases to trimming and J lost 3 bases, with 15 bases between them. The CDR3 extends over 15 amino acids. CDR1 and CDR2 from the germline V gene are SQVTM and ANQGSEA. The CDR3 loop is CSVEEGEATVYEQYV. The DNA of the CDR3 is TGCAGCGTTGAAGAGGGGGAAGCGACAGTCTACGAGCAGTACGTC.